The rows below give T cell receptor beta chains drawn from one sample of a study of blood T cell repertoires in COVID-19. The method was immunoSEQ multiplex PCR; TCRdb's version includes in-frame clones alone and lacks a portion of them. Of 110,000 or so clones listed, roughly 85% are singletons. Sequenced material: peripheral blood. Receptor source: a human donor in a cohort sampled during active COVID-19. Each CDR3 is given with its conserved first and last residue. The D gene is left open where the match is weak. Size values are once, few and many counts, or a class for expanded clones, and some rows have none.

>.|TRBD1|TRBJ1-5|TRBV6-1
TGTGCCAGCAGTGACAGGGGGCTTCAGCCCCAGCATTTT
CASSDRGLQPQHF
>.|TRBD1|TRBJ1-4|TRBV7-2
TGTGCCAGCAGCTTAAGGGCGGGACAGGGGATCGAAAAACTGTTTTTT
CASSLRAGQGIEKLFF
>few|TRBD1|TRBJ2-7|TRBV6-5
TGTGCCAGCAGCCGGGACAGGGAGTACGAGCAGTACTTC
CASSRDREYEQYF
>.|.|TRBJ1-3|TRBV15
TGTGCCACCAGCAGAGATCGGGGGGCTACTGGAAACACCATATATTTT
CATSRDRGATGNTIYF
>.|.|TRBJ2-7|TRBV6-6
TGTGCCAGCAGTCCTTTCGTAACTAGCCGCAACTCCTACGAGCAGTACTTC
CASSPFVTSRNSYEQYF
>.|TRBD1|TRBJ1-5|TRBV15
TGTGCCACCAGCCTTGACAGGGGGCCGGATCAGCCCCAGCATTTT
CATSLDRGPDQPQHF
>.|TRBD1|TRBJ1-4|TRBV5-5
TGTGCCAGCAGCCTGGAGGGGGCGAGGGAAAAACTGTTTTTT
CASSLEGAREKLFF
>once|TRBD1|TRBJ2-7|TRBV5-1
TGCGCCAGCAGCTTGGGGACAGGCTATTCCTACGAGCAGTACTTC
CASSLGTGYSYEQYF
>.|.|TRBJ2-5|TRBV5-6
TGTGCCAGCAGCTTGGCCGAGGGTAACGGTCGGGAGACCCAGTACTTC
CASSLAEGNGRETQYF
>.|.|TRBJ2-7|TRBV10-3
TGTGCCATCAGTGGTCTCTACGAGCAGTACTTC
CAISGLYEQYF
>.|.|TRBJ1-1|TRBV11-2
TGTGCCAGCAGCTTGGCAGAGAACACTGAAGCTTTCTTT
CASSLAENTEAFF
>.|.|TRBJ2-1|TRBV11-3
TGTGCCAGCAGTCAGAGGTACAATGAGCAGTTCTTC
CASSQRYNEQFF
>.|.|TRBJ2-3|TRBV5-6
TGTGCCAGCAGCTTGGGCAGGGCGAACACAGATACGCAGTATTTT
CASSLGRANTDTQYF
>.|.|TRBJ1-5|TRBV30
TGTGCCAGCTCCTCGAGGAGCAATCAGCCCCAGCATTTT
CASSSRSNQPQHF
>.|TRBD1|TRBJ1-5|TRBV6-2/TRBV6-3
TGTGCCAGCAGTTACTCGATGGGACAGGGATATAGCAATCAGCCCCAGCATTTT
CASSYSMGQGYSNQPQHF
>.|.|TRBJ2-1|TRBV7-9
TGTGCCAGCAGCCGGACAGACCACTGGGATGAGCAGTTCTTC
CASSRTDHWDEQFF
>once|TRBD1|TRBJ1-6|TRBV29-1
TGCAGCGTTGCGTCGGGACAGCAGAATTCACCCCTCCACTTT
CSVASGQQNSPLHF
>.|.|TRBJ1-3|TRBV28
TGTGCCAGCAGTCCAGGGTTGCAAAACACCATATATTTT
CASSPGLQNTIYF
>.|TRBD1|TRBJ2-1|TRBV9
TGTGCCAGCAGCGCAAACAGGGGACCTTTATACAATGAGCAGTTCTTC
CASSANRGPLYNEQFF
>few|TRBD2|TRBJ2-3|TRBV18
TGTGCCAGCTCACCGCGGGGGAGCACAGATACGCAGTATTTT
CASSPRGSTDTQYF
>.|.|TRBJ2-1|TRBV19
TGTGCCAGTAATCAAGGGGCTTGGCCTAATGAGCAGTTCTTC
CASNQGAWPNEQFF
>.|TRBD1|TRBJ2-7|TRBV7-9
TGTGCCAGCAGCTTATTAGCCCCGGGACAGGGGGCCGAGCAGTACTTC
CASSLLAPGQGAEQYF
>.|.|TRBJ1-2|TRBV12-3/TRBV12-4
TGTGCCAGCACCTTAGGGCAGGGTAGCTACACCTTC
CASTLGQGSYTF
>once|.|TRBJ1-3|TRBV29-1
TGCAGCGTTGATGAGGGAAGGACTGGAAACACCATATATTTT
CSVDEGRTGNTIYF
>.|TRBD2|TRBJ2-3|TRBV28
TGTGCCAGCAGTTTTTTTTTCCTAGCGGCCACGCAACGAGGTACAGATACGCAGTATTTT
CASSFFFLAATQRGTDTQYF
>.|TRBD1|TRBJ1-6|TRBV6-6
TGTGCCAGCAGTCTAGCAGGGGGAGGATCAGTTCTGGGCTCCTATAATTCACCCCTCCACTTT
CASSLAGGGSVLGSYNSPLHF
>.|TRBD2|TRBJ2-5|TRBV3-1/TRBV3-2
TGTGCCAGCAGCTTTATTTTAGCGGGGAGAGAGACCCAGTACTTC
CASSFILAGRETQYF